A selection of T cell receptor beta chains follows, all from one sample in a study of T-cell reconstitution after alpha-beta-depleted transplantation in children. Each CDR3 protein is one row after TCRdb ran MiXCR on the PCR reads. Of about 540,000 distinct CDR3 sequences listed, approximately 20% are singletons. The material sequenced was PBMCs from the stem cell graft donor, taken from the stem cell graft. The receptors stem from a human donor who donated a stem cell graft to a child with acute lymphoblastic leukemia. The CDR3 runs from the conserved cysteine through the conserved F or W. The D gene is left open where the match is weak. Clone size is stated in some rows and not others, as once, few, many or a class when expanded.

>-|TRBD1|TRBJ2-1|TRBV5-1
TGCGCCAGCAGCCGAGGACAGGACAATGAGCAGTTCTTC
CASSRGQDNEQFF
>few|-|TRBJ2-1|TRBV5-1
TGCGCCAGCAGCAGGGTTCAGGAACACAATGAGCAGTTCTTC
CASSRVQEHNEQFF
>-|TRBD1|TRBJ2-5|TRBV6-5
TGTGCCAGCAGTTTACCGGGACAGGGGGGGCAAGAGACCCAGTACTTC
CASSLPGQGGQETQYF
>-|-|TRBJ1-6|TRBV19
TGTGCCAGTAGCCGACAGACGGGAAATTCACCCCTCCACTTT
CASSRQTGNSPLHF
>-|-|TRBJ2-5|TRBV3-1
TGTGCCAGCAGCCAAGACGCACTAGTCGAGACCCAGTACTTC
CASSQDALVETQYF
>-|TRBD1|TRBJ1-2|TRBV5-1
TGCGCCAGCAGCCTTGGGCCGACAGGGGACGGCTACACCTTC
CASSLGPTGDGYTF
>few|-|TRBJ1-5|TRBV10-3
TGTGCCATCAGTGACATAGGAGACTATAGCAATCAGCCCCAGCATTTT
CAISDIGDYSNQPQHF
>-|TRBD2|TRBJ2-7|TRBV4-1
TGCGCCAGCAGCCAAATAGCGGGAGGGGCCTACGAGCAGTACTTC
CASSQIAGGAYEQYF
>-|-|TRBJ2-5|TRBV20-1
TGCAGTGCGGACTCACCATGGGTAGAGACCCAGTACTTC
CSADSPWVETQYF
>-|TRBD2|TRBJ2-1|TRBV20-1
TGCAGTGCCGTTCAAACCGGGACTAGGGTAAGCAATGAGCAGTTCTTC
CSAVQTGTRVSNEQFF
>many|-|TRBJ2-7|TRBV6-1
TGTGCCAGCAGATTTGGACGGGGCTACGAGCAGTACTTC
CASRFGRGYEQYF
>-|TRBD2|TRBJ2-1|TRBV29-1
TGCAGCGCTAAAGGGGGCGGGAGTAGCGGGAGCTCCTACAATGAGCAGTTCTTC
CSAKGGGSSGSSYNEQFF
>few|-|TRBJ1-5|TRBV25-1
TGTGCCAGCAGTGAATGGAGGGACGGGGCCCAGCATTTT
CASSEWRDGAQHF
>-|-|TRBJ2-1|TRBV11-1
TGTGCCAGCAGCTTATTCTTGACAGACAATGAGCAGTTCTTC
CASSLFLTDNEQFF
>-|TRBD1|TRBJ2-5|TRBV29-1
TGCAGCGTTGACCCCGACAGGGGAATGGGCCAAGAGACCCAGTACTTC
CSVDPDRGMGQETQYF
>-|TRBD1|TRBJ2-5|TRBV25-1
TGTGCCAGCAGTGGAAACAGGGGGCGGGAGACCCAGTACTTC
CASSGNRGRETQYF
>few|TRBD2|TRBJ2-3|TRBV5-1
TGCGCCAGCAGCTTGTCGGGAGGATCAGATACGCAGTATTTT
CASSLSGGSDTQYF
>-|-|TRBJ2-3|TRBV20-1
TGCAGCCCACCCCAGCGGAGGAGGGCAGATACGCAGTATTTT
CSPPQRRRADTQYF
>few|-|TRBJ1-5|TRBV5-1
TGCGCCAGCAGCTTGGGCAGCGGAAATAGCAATCAGCCCCAGCATTTT
CASSLGSGNSNQPQHF
>-|TRBD1|TRBJ2-1|TRBV27
TGTGCCAGCAGTCCGGGACAGGCCCTTTTCGATGAGCAGTTCTTC
CASSPGQALFDEQFF
>few|-|TRBJ1-2|TRBV12-3/TRBV12-4
TGTGCCAGCACCTCGACAGGAGATGGTGGCTACACCTTC
CASTSTGDGGYTF
>once|-|TRBJ1-1|TRBV7-9
TGTGCCAGCAGCTTAGGGAACAGATTGAACACTGAAGCTTTCTTT
CASSLGNRLNTEAFF